Listed here are 26 T cell receptor beta chains from one sample, sequenced in a study of T cell responses to AZD1222 COVID-19 vaccine. Sequencing was performed with immunoSEQ multiplex PCR; in TCRdb, only in-frame clones are kept and a portion is missing. This sample yields fewer than 100,000 clones, of which nearly 90% are seen a single time; roughly 9% belongs to the top ten. This sample comprised peripheral blood, obtained on day 0 of AZD1222 vaccination. These TCRs come from an adult in good health.

The genes are TRBV6-5 and TRBJ2-7; D gene ambiguous. This CDR3 is built from 14 residues. Deletions cut 7 bases from V and 5 bases from J, with 18 bases between. Germline CDR1 reads MNHEY; CDR2 reads SVGAGI. This CDR3 reads CASKWATPYNEQYF. The CDR3 DNA is TGTGCCAGCAAGTGGGCCACTCCCTACAACGAGCAGTACTTC.

The V gene is TRBV19, the J gene TRBJ2-3; TRBD2 matches at 10 bases. Germline CDR1 and CDR2: LNHDA and SQIVND (reference sequence). This CDR3 is 17 amino acids long. V shed 6 bases and J 0 bases; nucleotides not matched to a gene: 9. The CDR3 protein is CASSNPRTSGSTDTQYF. Written as DNA, the CDR3 is TGTGCCAGTAGCAACCCCCGGACTAGCGGTAGCACAGATACGCAGTATTTT.

V usage is TRBV15 and J usage is TRBJ1-3; D remains unclear. V shed 1 base and J shed 7 bases, with 8 bases lying between them. Germline CDR1 LNHNV, CDR2 YYDKDF (reference sequence). The CDR3 runs 13 residues. The CDR3 DNA reads as TGTGCCACCAGCAGAGGAATTGGCAACACCATATATTTT. Its protein is CATSRGIGNTIYF.

This clone was recorded once. The genes are TRBV15 and TRBJ1-3; D is unclear. From germline, CDR1 is LNHNV and CDR2 YYDKDF (reference sequence). Trimming stripped 0 bases from V and 4 bases from J, with 13 bases between. This CDR3 has 16 residues. The CDR3 DNA reads TGTGCCACCAGCAGAGATCTGGCCGGTTTCGGAAACACCATATATTTT. Protein: CATSRDLAGFGNTIYF.

The chain couples TRBV18 to TRBJ1-4; no clear D gene. The CDR3 is 14 amino acids. CDR1 and CDR2 (germline): KGHSH, LQKENI. Deletions cut 6 bases from V and 5 bases from J, with 13 bases between. As DNA, the CDR3 is TGTGCCAGCTCCCGGGATCATCAGAATGAAAAACTGTTTTTT. Translating gives CASSRDHQNEKLFF.

This chain joins TRBV9 and TRBJ1-4; no definite D call. This CDR3 region has 12 residues. Trimming stripped 2 bases from V and 13 bases from J, with 12 bases between. Germline lookup yields CDR1 SGDLS and CDR2 YYNGEE. The CDR3: CASSVISGLLFF. DNA of the CDR3: TGTGCCAGCAGCGTCATTTCGGGGTTACTGTTTTTT.

The DNA of the CDR3 is TGTGCCAGCAGCCCGGGACCCGGGACGGATCCAACTAATGAAAAACTGTTTTTT. It encodes CASSPGPGTDPTNEKLFF. The genes are TRBV5-4 and TRBJ1-4; possible D gene TRBD1, 5 bases. The CDR3 totals 18 residues. V was clipped by 4 bases and J by 0 bases, with 19 bases between them. The germline CDR1 and CDR2 sequences are SGHNT and YYREEE (reference sequence).

The V call is TRBV4-1, the J call TRBJ1-1, with TRBD1 matching 8 bases. V was pared by 2 bases and J by 8 bases, with 7 bases of the junction left unmatched. This CDR3 comprises 14 residues. From germline, CDR1 is MGHRA and CDR2 YSYEKL. The CDR3 is CASSQQPGGAEAFF. In DNA, the CDR3 is TGCGCCAGCAGCCAACAGCCAGGGGGCGCGGAAGCTTTCTTT.

The J gene is TRBJ2-7, the V gene TRBV29-1, with D unclear. Per germline, CDR1 SQVTM and CDR2 ANQGSEA. Trimming left V 6 bases short and J 4 bases short, with 10 bases between. This CDR3 contains 11 residues. This CDR3 reads CSVKRQYEQYF. CDR3 nucleotides: TGCAGCGTCAAACGGCAGTACGAGCAGTACTTC.

V is TRBV19 and J is TRBJ1-4; 9 positions match TRBD1. This CDR3 has 14 residues. Germline V gene lookup returns CDR1 LNHDA and CDR2 SQIVND (reference sequence). The J segment lost 6 bases and the V segment lost 5 bases, leaving 4 bases of the junction unmatched. CDR3 DNA sequence: TGTGCCAGTAGTCCGGGACAGGGCGATGAAAAACTGTTTTTT. Amino acids: CASSPGQGDEKLFF.

The chain couples TRBV5-1 to TRBJ2-1; D is unresolved. Trimming left V 3 bases short and J 2 bases short, with 9 bases between. The CDR3 spans 14 residues. The germline V gene encodes CDR1 SGHRS and CDR2 YFSETQ. The CDR3 nucleotides read TGCGCCAGCAGCTCCGAATACACCTACAATGAGCAGTTCTTC. Protein sequence: CASSSEYTYNEQFF.

The V gene is TRBV4-2, the J gene TRBJ2-1, with 12 nucleotides matching TRBD2. The germline CDR1 and CDR2 sequences are LGHNA and YNFKEQ. Losses at the gene ends were 0 bases for V and 0 bases for J; bases not matched to a gene: 6. CDR3 length equals 19 residues. Here the CDR3 reads CASSQEALLAGGSYNEQFF. CDR3 nucleotide sequence: TGTGCCAGCAGCCAAGAGGCCCTACTAGCGGGGGGCTCCTACAATGAGCAGTTCTTC.

V and J are TRBV6-5 and TRBJ1-2; no clear D gene. V was pared by 0 bases and J by 5 bases, with 13 bases between. The CDR3 length is 15 residues. Germline V lookup: CDR1 MNHEY, CDR2 SVGAGI. The CDR3 sequence: CASSYSDVNLYGYTF. The CDR3 bases are TGTGCCAGCAGTTACTCTGATGTGAACTTATATGGCTACACCTTC.

The chain has TRBV18 and TRBJ1-5, with D hard to call. The CDR3 spans 15 residues. Germline V gives CDR1 KGHSH, CDR2 LQKENI. The V end lost 0 bases, the J end lost 7 bases, and 13 bases lay between the germline ends. The CDR3 DNA follows: TGTGCCAGCTCACCACCGGCAGGAGGGAACCAGCCCCAGCATTTT. Protein sequence: CASSPPAGGNQPQHF.

CDR3 residues: CASSSSWGANEKLFF. The CDR3 DNA reads TGTGCCAGCTCCTCTTCTTGGGGGGCCAATGAAAAACTGTTTTTT. The J gene is TRBJ1-4, the V gene TRBV18; maybe TRBD1 (6 bases). V shed 6 bases and J shed 5 bases, with 16 bases lying between them. Germline V CDR1 and CDR2: KGHSH, LQKENI. The CDR3 consists of 15 residues.

J is TRBJ2-3 and V is TRBV11-2; D is uncertain. Germline V gives CDR1 SGHAT, CDR2 FQNNGV. Trimming took 2 bases from V and 5 from J, leaving 2 bases between them. This CDR3 comprises 11 residues. This CDR3 is CASSLIDTQYF. CDR3 coding DNA: TGTGCCAGCAGCTTAATAGATACGCAGTATTTT.

In nucleotides, the CDR3 is TGTGCCAGCAGCCTACGGACGATTGAAGCTTTCTTT. Amino acids: CASSLRTIEAFF. The chain recombines TRBV7-2 with TRBJ1-1; D is uncertain. CDR3 length: 12 amino acids. Trimming took 5 bases from V and 7 from J, leaving 11 bases between them. Germline lookup yields CDR1 SGHTA and CDR2 FQGNSA. The full variable domain, with the rest looked up from reference TRBV7-2 and TRBJ1-1, is GAGVSQSPSNKVTEKGKDVELRCDPISGHTALYWYRQSLGQGLEFLIYFQGNSAPDKSGLPSDRFSAERTGGSVSTLTIQRTQQEDSAVYLCASSLRTIEAFFGQGTRLTVV.

This clone has just a few counts. The chain carries TRBV6-2 or TRBV6-3 and TRBJ1-2; 11 bases align to TRBD1. From germline, CDR1 is MNHEY and CDR2 SVGEGT. CDR3 length: 17 amino acids. Trimming took 4 bases from V and 5 from J; bases not matched to a gene: 12. The CDR3 protein is CASSSITDRGRGYGYTF. The CDR3 DNA sequence: TGTGCCAGCAGTTCCATCACGGACAGGGGGCGAGGGTATGGCTACACCTTC.

The CDR3 DNA sequence: TGTGCCAGCAGCCCCATAGGGGGGGGGCCGGGAGATACGCAGTATTTT. As protein: CASSPIGGGPGDTQYF. The chain uses TRBV7-3 and TRBJ2-3, with D maybe TRBD2 (7 bases). In germline, CDR1 is SGHTA, CDR2 FQGTGA. This CDR3 region has 16 residues. Trimming took 5 bases from V and 5 from J, leaving 20 bases between them. The complete variable domain, with remaining parts taken from reference TRBV7-3 and TRBJ2-3, reads GAGVSQTPSNKVTEKGKYVELRCDPISGHTALYWYRQSLGQGPEFLIYFQGTGAADDSGLPNDRFFAVRPEGSVSTLKIQRTERGDSAVYLCASSPIGGGPGDTQYFGPGTRLTVL.

The V gene is TRBV4-2, the J gene TRBJ2-7; weak D call: TRBD2 (5 bases). From germline, CDR1 is LGHNA and CDR2 YNFKEQ. This CDR3 contains 14 residues. V was clipped by 1 base and J by 4 bases, with 11 bases between them. CDR3 nucleotides: TGTGCCAGCAGCCAAGGACGACTAAATTACGAGCAGTACTTC. This encodes CASSQGRLNYEQYF.

This rearrangement joins TRBV9 to TRBJ2-5, with D unclear. V was pared by 3 bases and J by 1 base, with 13 bases between. This CDR3 spans 15 amino acids. Germline-derived CDR1 and CDR2 are SGDLS and YYNGEE. CDR3 sequence (DNA): TGTGCCAGCAGCGCTTTATGGGGTTCCCAAGAGACCCAGTACTTC. Protein: CASSALWGSQETQYF. Filled out from reference TRBV9 and TRBJ2-5, the complete variable domain reads DSGVTQTPKHLITATGQRVTLRCSPRSGDLSVYWYQQSLDQGLQFLIQYYNGEERAKGNILERFSAQQFPDLHSELNLSSLELGDSALYFCASSALWGSQETQYFGPGTRLLVL.

The chain has TRBV5-6 and TRBJ1-5; D gene ambiguous. Trimming took 0 bases from V and 7 from J, leaving 8 bases between them. There are 13 residues in the CDR3. Germline V CDR1 and CDR2: SGHDT, YYEEEE. DNA of the CDR3: TGTGCCAGCAGCTTGGCCAGTGAGCAGCCCCAGCATTTT. Protein product: CASSLASEQPQHF.

V and J are TRBV7-2 and TRBJ1-6; 10 bases are a match to TRBD1. CDR3 length: 16 amino acids. Germline values: CDR1 SGHTA, CDR2 FQGNSA. Losses at the gene ends were 0 bases for V and 7 bases for J; bases not matched to a gene: 3. CDR3 nucleotide sequence: TGTGCCAGCAGCTTAGCGACAGGGGGCAGGAATTCACCCCTCCACTTT. It translates to CASSLATGGRNSPLHF.

CDR3 amino acids: CAISGTKGEAFF. The CDR3 coding sequence is TGTGCCATCAGTGGGACTAAGGGGGAAGCTTTCTTT. The chain uses TRBV10-3 and TRBJ1-1; D may be TRBD1 (5 bases). There are 12 residues in the CDR3. V was clipped by 4 bases and J by 8 bases, with 11 bases between them. Germline V gene sequence: CDR1 ENHRY, CDR2 SYGVKD.

Here the CDR3 DNA reads TGTGCCAGTAGTTCCCCAGGGGACCCCGGGAACACTGAAGCTTTCTTT. Residues: CASSSPGDPGNTEAFF. The chain uses TRBV19 and TRBJ1-1; D possibly corresponds to TRBD1 (6 bases). CDR3 length: 16 amino acids. The V gene's germline CDR1 is LNHDA and CDR2 SQIVND (reference sequence). V was trimmed by 5 bases and J by 1 base, leaving 17 bases between them.

The chain uses TRBV3-1 (or the pseudogene TRBV3-2) and TRBJ2-1; D gene unclear. Germline values: CDR1 LGHDT, CDR2 YNNKEL (reference sequence). The CDR3 has 15 amino acids. V was pared by 3 bases and J by 8 bases, with 17 bases between. The CDR3: CASSHLPGPNDEQFF. The CDR3 coding sequence is TGTGCCAGCAGCCACCTCCCGGGTCCTAACGATGAGCAGTTCTTC.